A single T cell receptor beta chain is shown here with its context. RNA totalling about 0.5 to 1 ug underwent reverse transcription with random hexamers. Amplification of TCR beta CDR3 used immunoSEQ multiplex PCR across 54 Vbeta and 13 Jbeta. TCRdb reprocessed the immunoSEQ multiplex PCR reads with MiXCR, giving one entry per CDR3 protein. The data hold approximately 160,000 distinct CDR3 sequences, with roughly 94% observed a single time. CD8+ and CD4+ T cells from blood underwent TCR beta sequencing, which was carried out in a high-throughput format. Multiple sclerosis controls were treatment-naive patients with stable or active relapsing-remitting disease. Purification of the CD8+ and CD4+ T cells relied on negative isolation, and TEMRA cells underwent FACS enrichment. Germline V CDR1 and CDR2: MDHEN, SYDVKM. CDR3 length equals 16 residues. V was clipped by 5 bases and J by 2 bases; unmatched bases: 9.

These data are taken from a study of CD8 T cells in Susac syndrome. The receptor was derived from a human donor with multiple sclerosis. The chain employs TRBV28 and TRBJ2-5; TRBD1 matches at 9 bases. Sequenced: CD4+ T cells from PBMCs. The CDR3 spells CASSGGGQGSQETQYF. The CDR3, as DNA: TGTGCCAGCAGTGGCGGGGGACAGGGTTCTCAAGAGACCCAGTACTTC.